This TCR beta chain was identified in a study of blood T cells in healthy people across ages. Study outcomes and limitations: Naive and antigen-experienced cells could not be conclusively compared, given unsorted PBMCs. It was held that diversity estimates obtained from one million T cells represented underestimates.

The authors ran a second PCR of about 7 to 11 cycles using a sample-barcoded 5' primer and a J-beta primer mix. TCRdb reprocessed the 5' RACE reads via MiXCR and lists one record per CDR3 protein. This sample has 850,000 to 1,300,000 distinct CDR3 sequences, with under 45% found just once. V was clipped by 2 bases and J by 10 bases, with 11 bases between them. The CDR3 is 12 amino acids. CDR1 SGHTA and CDR2 FQGNSA come from the germline V gene. As to this clonotype: Its specificity is not known.

This chain joins TRBV7-2 and TRBJ2-5; D not resolved. The receptor was derived from a woman aged 60-70 years in good health. Input material: blood. CDR3 amino acids: CASSLTGSFQYF. CDR3 coding DNA: TGTGCCAGCAGCTTAACCGGTAGTTTCCAGTACTTC.